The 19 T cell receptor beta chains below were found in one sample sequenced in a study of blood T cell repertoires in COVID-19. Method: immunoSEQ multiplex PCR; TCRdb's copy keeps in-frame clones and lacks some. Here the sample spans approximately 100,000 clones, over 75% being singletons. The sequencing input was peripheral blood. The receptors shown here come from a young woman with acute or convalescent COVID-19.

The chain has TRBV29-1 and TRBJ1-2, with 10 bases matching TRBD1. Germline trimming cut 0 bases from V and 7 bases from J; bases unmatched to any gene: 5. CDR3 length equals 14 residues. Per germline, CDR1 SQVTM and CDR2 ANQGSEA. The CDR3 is CSVEDQGQGFGYTF. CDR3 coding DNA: TGCAGCGTTGAAGATCAGGGACAGGGGTTTGGCTACACCTTC.

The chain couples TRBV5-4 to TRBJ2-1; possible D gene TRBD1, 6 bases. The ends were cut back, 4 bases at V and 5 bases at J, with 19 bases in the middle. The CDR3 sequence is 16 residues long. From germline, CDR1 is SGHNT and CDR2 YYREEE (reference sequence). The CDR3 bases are TGTGCCAGCAGCCCAAACAGGGTATTAGAGGACAATGAGCAGTTCTTC. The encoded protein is CASSPNRVLEDNEQFF. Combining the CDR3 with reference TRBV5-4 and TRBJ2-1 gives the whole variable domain ETGVTQSPTHLIKTRGQQVTLRCSSQSGHNTVSWYQQALGQGPQFIFQYYREEENGRGNFPPRFSGLQFPNYSSELNVNALELDDSALYLCASSPNRVLEDNEQFFGPGTRLTVL.

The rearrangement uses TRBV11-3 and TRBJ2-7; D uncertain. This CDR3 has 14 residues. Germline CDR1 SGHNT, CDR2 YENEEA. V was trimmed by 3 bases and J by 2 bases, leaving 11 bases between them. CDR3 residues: CASSFGQKAYEQYF. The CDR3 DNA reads TGTGCCAGCAGCTTTGGTCAGAAAGCCTACGAGCAGTACTTC.

This CDR3 reads CASLPSGVLITYEQYF. The CDR3, as DNA: TGTGCCAGCCTACCTTCAGGGGTTCTGATAACCTACGAGCAGTACTTC. This rearrangement joins TRBV28 to TRBJ2-7; weak D call: TRBD1 (6 bases). V was shortened by 8 bases and J by 2 bases, with 22 bases between the two germline ends. CDR1 is MDHEN and CDR2 is SYDVKM in the germline V gene. The CDR3 loop spans 16 amino acids.

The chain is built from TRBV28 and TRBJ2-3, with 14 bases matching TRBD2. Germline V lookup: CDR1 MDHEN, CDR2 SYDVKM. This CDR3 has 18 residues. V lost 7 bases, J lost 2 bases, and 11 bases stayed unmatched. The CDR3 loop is CASIQTSGGASDTDTQYF. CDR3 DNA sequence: TGTGCCAGCATCCAGACTAGCGGGGGGGCCTCGGACACAGATACGCAGTATTTT.

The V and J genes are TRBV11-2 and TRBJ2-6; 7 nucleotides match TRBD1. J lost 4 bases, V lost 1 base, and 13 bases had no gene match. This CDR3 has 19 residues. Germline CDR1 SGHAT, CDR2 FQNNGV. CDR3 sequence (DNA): TGTGCCAGCAGCTTAGCCCCGACAGGGTTTATATCGGGGGCCAACGTCCTGACTTTC. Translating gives CASSLAPTGFISGANVLTF.

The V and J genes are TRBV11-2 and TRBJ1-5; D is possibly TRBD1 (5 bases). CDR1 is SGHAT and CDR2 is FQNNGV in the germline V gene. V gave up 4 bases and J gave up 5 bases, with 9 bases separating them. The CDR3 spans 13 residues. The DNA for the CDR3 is TGTGCCAGCAGCTCCGGGGGAGATCAGCCCCAGCATTTT. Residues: CASSSGGDQPQHF.

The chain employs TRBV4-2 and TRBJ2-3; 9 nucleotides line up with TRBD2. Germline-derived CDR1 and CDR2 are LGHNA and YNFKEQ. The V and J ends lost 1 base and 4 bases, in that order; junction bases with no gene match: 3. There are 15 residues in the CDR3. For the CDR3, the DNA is TGTGCCAGCAGCCAAGGACTAGCGGTACCAGATACGCAGTATTTT. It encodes CASSQGLAVPDTQYF.

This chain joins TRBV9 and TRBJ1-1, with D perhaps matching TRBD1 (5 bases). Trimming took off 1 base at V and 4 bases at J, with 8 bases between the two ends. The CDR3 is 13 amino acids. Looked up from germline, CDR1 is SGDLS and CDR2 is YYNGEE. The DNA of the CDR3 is TGTGCCAGCAGCGTAAGCAGGGCCACTGAAGCTTTCTTT. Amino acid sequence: CASSVSRATEAFF.

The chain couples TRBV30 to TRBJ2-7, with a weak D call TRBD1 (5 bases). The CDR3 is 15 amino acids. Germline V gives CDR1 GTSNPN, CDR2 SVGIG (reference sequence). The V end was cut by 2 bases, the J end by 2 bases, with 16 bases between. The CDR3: CAWSPGIQGAYEQYF. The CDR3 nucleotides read TGTGCCTGGAGTCCAGGGATTCAGGGCGCCTACGAGCAGTACTTC.

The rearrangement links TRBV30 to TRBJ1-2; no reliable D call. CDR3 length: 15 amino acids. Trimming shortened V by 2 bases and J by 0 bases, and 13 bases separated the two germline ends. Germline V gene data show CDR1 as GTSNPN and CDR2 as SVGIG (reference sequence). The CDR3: CAWSPPLGANYGYTF. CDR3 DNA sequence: TGTGCCTGGAGTCCCCCACTTGGAGCTAACTATGGCTACACCTTC. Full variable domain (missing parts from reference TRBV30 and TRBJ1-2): SQTIHQWPATLVQPVGSPLSLECTVEGTSNPNLYWYRQAAGRGLQLLFYSVGIGQISSEVPQNLSASRPQDRQFILSSKKLLLSDSGFYLCAWSPPLGANYGYTFGSGTRLTVV.

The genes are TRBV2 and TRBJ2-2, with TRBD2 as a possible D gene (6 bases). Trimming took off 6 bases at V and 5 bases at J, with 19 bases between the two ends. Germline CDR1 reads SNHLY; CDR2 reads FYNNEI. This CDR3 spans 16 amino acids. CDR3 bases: TGTGCCAGCAGGCTTTTTACGGAGGGGAGTACCGGGGAGCTGTTTTTT. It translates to CASRLFTEGSTGELFF.

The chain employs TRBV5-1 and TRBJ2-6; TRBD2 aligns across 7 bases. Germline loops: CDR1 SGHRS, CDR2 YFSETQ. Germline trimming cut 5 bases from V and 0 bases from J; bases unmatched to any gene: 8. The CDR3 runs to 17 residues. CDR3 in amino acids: CASSPGASGSGANVLTF. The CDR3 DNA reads TGCGCCAGCAGTCCTGGGGCTAGCGGCTCTGGGGCCAACGTCCTGACTTTC.

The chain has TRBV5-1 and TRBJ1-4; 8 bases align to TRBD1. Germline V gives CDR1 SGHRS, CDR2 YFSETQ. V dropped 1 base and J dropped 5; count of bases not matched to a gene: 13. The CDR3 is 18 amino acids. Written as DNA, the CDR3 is TGCGCCAGCAGCTTGTATGGACAGGGAGGTCGGGTAAATGAAAAACTGTTTTTT. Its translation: CASSLYGQGGRVNEKLFF.

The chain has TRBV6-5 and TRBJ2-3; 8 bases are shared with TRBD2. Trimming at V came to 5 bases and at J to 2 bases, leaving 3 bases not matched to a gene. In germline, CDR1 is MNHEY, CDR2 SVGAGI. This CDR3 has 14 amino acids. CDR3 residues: CASSTSGYTDTQYF. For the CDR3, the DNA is TGTGCCAGCAGTACTAGCGGATACACAGATACGCAGTATTTT.

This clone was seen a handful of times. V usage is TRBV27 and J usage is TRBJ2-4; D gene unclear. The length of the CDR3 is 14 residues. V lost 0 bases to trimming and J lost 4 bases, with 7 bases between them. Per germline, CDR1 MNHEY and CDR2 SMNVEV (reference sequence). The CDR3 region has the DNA TGTGCCAGCAGTTTATCCGGTAGTAAAAACATTCAGTACTTC. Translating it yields CASSLSGSKNIQYF.

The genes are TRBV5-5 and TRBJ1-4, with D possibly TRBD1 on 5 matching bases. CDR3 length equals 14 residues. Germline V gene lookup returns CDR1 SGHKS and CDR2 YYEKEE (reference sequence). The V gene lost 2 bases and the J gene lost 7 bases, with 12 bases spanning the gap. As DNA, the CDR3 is TGTGCCAGCAGCTTCTCGGGGGTGGTTGAAAAACTGTTTTTT. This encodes CASSFSGVVEKLFF.

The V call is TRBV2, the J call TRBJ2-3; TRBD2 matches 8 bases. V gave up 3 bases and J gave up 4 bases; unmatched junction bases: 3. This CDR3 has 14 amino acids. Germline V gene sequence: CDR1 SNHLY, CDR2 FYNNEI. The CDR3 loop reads CASSDAGGSDTQYF. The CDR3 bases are TGTGCCAGCAGTGACGCGGGGGGTTCAGATACGCAGTATTTT.

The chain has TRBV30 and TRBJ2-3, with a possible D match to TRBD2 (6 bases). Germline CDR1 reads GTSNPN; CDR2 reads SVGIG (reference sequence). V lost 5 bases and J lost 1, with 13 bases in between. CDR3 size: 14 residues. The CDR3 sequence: CAWGKWGGTDTQYF. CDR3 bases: TGTGCCTGGGGGAAATGGGGGGGCACAGATACGCAGTATTTT.